This T cell receptor (beta chain) appears in the sequencing data of a study of T cells in Graves' hyperthyroidism and ophthalmopathy. Patients with ophthalmopathy all had a Clinical Activity Score of at least 3, a NOSPECS grade of at least 4 and duration under 3 months. Diagnosis relied on clinical symptoms, serum thyroxine and TRAb, thyroid ultrasound and orbital computed tomography. The sample holds one count of this clonotype. RNA transcripts provided the source from which TCR beta CDR3 regions were amplified. HTBI primers were employed in a first-round RT-PCR of the TCR CDR3. Via MiXCR, TCRdb re-called the multiplex PCR reads, giving one row per CDR3 protein. The repertoire holds some 360,000 distinct CDR3 sequences, with about a sixth as singletons. J lost 3 bases, V lost 6 bases, and 5 bases had no gene match. Germline-derived CDR1 and CDR2 are MNHNS and SASEGT. The CDR3 length is 15 residues.

The chain recombines TRBV6-1 with TRBJ2-4, with TRBD2 matching 10 bases. The clonotype was recovered from a woman aged 40 to 49 with Graves' ophthalmopathy. Sample: blood. The CDR3 sequence: CASRGLAYDKNIQYF. The CDR3 DNA reads as TGTGCCAGCAGGGGACTAGCGTATGACAAAAACATTCAGTACTTC.